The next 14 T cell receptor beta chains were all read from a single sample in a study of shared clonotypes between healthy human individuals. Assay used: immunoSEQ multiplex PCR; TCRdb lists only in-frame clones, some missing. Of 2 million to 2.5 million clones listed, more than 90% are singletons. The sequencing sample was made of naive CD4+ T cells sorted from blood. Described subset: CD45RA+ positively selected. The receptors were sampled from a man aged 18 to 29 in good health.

In DNA, the CDR3 is TGTGCCACCCACACACGACTAGCATCCTACAATGAGCAGTTCTTC. Residues: CATHTRLASYNEQFF. V is TRBV6-6 and J is TRBJ2-1; the match to TRBD2 covers 7 bases. J lost 1 base, V lost 10 bases, and 10 bases had no gene match. CDR3 size: 15 residues. The germline CDR1 and CDR2 sequences are MNHNY and SVGAGI (reference sequence).

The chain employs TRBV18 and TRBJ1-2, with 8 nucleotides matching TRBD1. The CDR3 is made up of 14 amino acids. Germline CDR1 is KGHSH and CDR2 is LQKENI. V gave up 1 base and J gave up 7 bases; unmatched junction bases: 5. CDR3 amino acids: CASSPLTGDRGYTF. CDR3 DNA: TGTGCCAGCTCACCACTGACAGGGGATCGTGGCTACACCTTC.

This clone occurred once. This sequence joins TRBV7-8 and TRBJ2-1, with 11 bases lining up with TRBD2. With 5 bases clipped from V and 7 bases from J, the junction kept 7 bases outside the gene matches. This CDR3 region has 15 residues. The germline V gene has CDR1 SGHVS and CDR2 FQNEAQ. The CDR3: CASSKTSGSWNEQFF. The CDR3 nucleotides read TGTGCCAGCAGCAAAACTAGCGGGAGTTGGAATGAGCAGTTCTTC.

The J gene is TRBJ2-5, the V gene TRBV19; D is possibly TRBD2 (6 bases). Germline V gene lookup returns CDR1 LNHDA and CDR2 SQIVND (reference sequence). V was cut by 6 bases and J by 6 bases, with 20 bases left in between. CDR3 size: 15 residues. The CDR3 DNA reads TGTGCCAGTAGAACTACGGGAGCTAGCGAAAAGACCCAGTACTTC. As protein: CASRTTGASEKTQYF.

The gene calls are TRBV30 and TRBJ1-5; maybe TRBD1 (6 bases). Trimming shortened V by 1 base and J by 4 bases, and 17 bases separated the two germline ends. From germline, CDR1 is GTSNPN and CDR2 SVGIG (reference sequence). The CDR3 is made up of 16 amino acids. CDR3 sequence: CAWSGFTGTLNQPQHF. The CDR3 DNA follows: TGTGCCTGGAGTGGATTTACCGGGACACTGAATCAGCCCCAGCATTTT.

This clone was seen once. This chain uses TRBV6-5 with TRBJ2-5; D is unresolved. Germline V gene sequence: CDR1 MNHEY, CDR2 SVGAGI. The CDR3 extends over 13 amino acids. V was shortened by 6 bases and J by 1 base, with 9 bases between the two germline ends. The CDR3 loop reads CASSPPPQETQYF. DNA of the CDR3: TGTGCCAGCAGCCCTCCGCCCCAAGAGACCCAGTACTTC.

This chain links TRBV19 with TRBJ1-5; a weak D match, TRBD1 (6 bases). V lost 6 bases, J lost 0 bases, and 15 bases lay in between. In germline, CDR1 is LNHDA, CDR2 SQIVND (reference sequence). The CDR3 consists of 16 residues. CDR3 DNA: TGTGCCAGTAGCACGGCGAGGGGGTATAGCAATCAGCCCCAGCATTTT. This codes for CASSTARGYSNQPQHF.

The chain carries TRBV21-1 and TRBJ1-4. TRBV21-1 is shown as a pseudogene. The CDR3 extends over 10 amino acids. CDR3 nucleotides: TGTGCCAGCAGCTCTGAAAAACTGTTTTTT. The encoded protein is CASSSEKLFF.

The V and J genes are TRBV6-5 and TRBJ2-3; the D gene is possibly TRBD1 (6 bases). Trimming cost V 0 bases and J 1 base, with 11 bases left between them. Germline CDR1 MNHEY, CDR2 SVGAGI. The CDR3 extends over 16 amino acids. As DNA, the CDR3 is TGTGCCAGCAGTTACTCGTCAGGGGTGGGCACAGATACGCAGTATTTT. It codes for CASSYSSGVGTDTQYF.

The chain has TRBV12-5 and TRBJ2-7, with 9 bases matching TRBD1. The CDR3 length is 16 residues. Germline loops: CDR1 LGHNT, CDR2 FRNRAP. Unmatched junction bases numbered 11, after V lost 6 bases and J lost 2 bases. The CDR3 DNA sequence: TGTGCTAGTGGCCTCCTGTTAGGACAGGGGACCTACGAGCAGTACTTC. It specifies CASGLLLGQGTYEQYF.

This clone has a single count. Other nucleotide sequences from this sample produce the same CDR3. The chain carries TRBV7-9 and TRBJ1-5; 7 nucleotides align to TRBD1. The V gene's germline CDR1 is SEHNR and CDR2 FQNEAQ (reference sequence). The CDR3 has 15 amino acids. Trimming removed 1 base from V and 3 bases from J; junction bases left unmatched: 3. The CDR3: CASSLGTGDNQPQHF. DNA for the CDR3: TGTGCCAGCAGCTTAGGGACAGGCGACAATCAGCCCCAGCATTTT.

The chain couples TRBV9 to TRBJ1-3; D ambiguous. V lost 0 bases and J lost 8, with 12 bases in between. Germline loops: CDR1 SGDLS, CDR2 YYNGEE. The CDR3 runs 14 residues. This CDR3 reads CASSVEGSQDTIYF. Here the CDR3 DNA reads TGTGCCAGCAGCGTAGAGGGCAGCCAGGACACCATATATTTT.

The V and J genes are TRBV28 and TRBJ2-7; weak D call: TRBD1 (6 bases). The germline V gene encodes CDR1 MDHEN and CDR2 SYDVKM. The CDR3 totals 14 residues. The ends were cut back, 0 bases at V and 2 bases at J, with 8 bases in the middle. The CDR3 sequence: CASSLWPGAYEQYF. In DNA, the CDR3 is TGTGCCAGCAGTTTATGGCCAGGGGCCTACGAGCAGTACTTC.

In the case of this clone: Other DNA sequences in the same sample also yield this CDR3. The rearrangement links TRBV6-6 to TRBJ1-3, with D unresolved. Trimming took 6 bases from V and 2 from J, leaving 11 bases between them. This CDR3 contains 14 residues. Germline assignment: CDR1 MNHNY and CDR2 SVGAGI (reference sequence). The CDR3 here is CASSPRGAGNTIYF. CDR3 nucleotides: TGTGCCAGCAGCCCCCGGGGAGCTGGAAACACCATATATTTT.